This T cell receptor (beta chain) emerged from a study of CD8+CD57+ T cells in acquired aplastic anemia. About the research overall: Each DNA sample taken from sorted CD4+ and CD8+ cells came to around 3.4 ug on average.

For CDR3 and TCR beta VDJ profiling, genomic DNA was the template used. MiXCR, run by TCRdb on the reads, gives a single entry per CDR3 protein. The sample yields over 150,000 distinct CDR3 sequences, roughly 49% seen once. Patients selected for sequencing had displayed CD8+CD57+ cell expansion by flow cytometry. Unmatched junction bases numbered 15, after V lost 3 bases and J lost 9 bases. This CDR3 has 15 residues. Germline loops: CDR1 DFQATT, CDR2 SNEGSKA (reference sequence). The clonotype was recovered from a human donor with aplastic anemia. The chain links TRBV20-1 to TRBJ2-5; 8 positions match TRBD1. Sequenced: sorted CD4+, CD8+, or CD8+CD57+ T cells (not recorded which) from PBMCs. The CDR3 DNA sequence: TGCAGTGCTAGTCCGGGACAGGCGATGGAGGAGGCCCAGTACTTC. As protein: CSASPGQAMEEAQYF.